This T cell receptor (beta chain) was recorded in a study of blood T cells in healthy people across ages. CDR3 length equals 18 residues. CDR1 and CDR2 from the germline V gene are SGHTA and FQGNSA. J lost 9 bases, V lost 2 bases, and 17 bases had no gene match. This clonotype was counted between two and nine times. The antigen is undetermined. Overall study findings and caveats: Higher diversity, along with more naive CD4+ cells, distinguished long-lived donors from aged donors. Older age went with lower TCR beta diversity per million T cells, in a roughly linear way.

Together with a sample-barcoded 5' primer, a J-beta primer mix was included in a second PCR lasting roughly 6 to 12 cycles. TCRdb re-called the 5' RACE reads through MiXCR, storing one row per CDR3 protein. The sample carries over 1.5 million distinct CDR3 sequences, just under 50% recorded once. Sequenced sample: blood. This chain joins TRBV7-2 and TRBJ2-1; TRBD2 matches 9 bases. The receptor was isolated from a woman in her forties in good health. The CDR3 protein is CASSLRPNGRGGHSEQFF. The CDR3 DNA sequence: TGTGCCAGCAGCTTACGTCCGAATGGGCGGGGGGGCCATAGTGAGCAGTTCTTC.